This entry features one T cell receptor (beta chain) sequence. This CDR3 has 13 residues. The germline V gene has CDR1 SGDLS and CDR2 YYNGEE. The V and J ends lost 2 bases and 3 bases respectively, with 8 bases between them. All enrollees were about 18 to 89 years old and from approximately 24 US areas. The sample belongs to a study of blood T cell repertoires in COVID-19. Profiled with immunoSEQ multiplex PCR; TCRdb holds only in-frame clones, not every one. The repertoire holds under 350,000 clones, with roughly nine tenths as singletons. The sample comprised PBMCs or T cells enriched from blood (not recorded which). The J gene is TRBJ1-2, the V gene TRBV9; tentatively, D is TRBD1 (6 bases). The TCR originated in a man between 60 and 70 years old who had recovered from COVID-19. This CDR3 reads CASSVSGDYGYTF. The CDR3 DNA is TGTGCCAGCAGCGTGTCAGGGGACTATGGCTACACCTTC.